The 12 T cell receptor beta chains reported below all come from one sample, sequenced in a study of blood T cell repertoires in COVID-19. Repertoires were generated with immunoSEQ multiplex PCR, while TCRdb's copy carries only in-frame clones and drops some. The sample holds about 80,000 clones; roughly 76% are singletons and the top ten take approximately 15%. The sample taken for sequencing was peripheral blood. These receptors all come from a man aged 65-85 years with active or convalescent COVID-19.

The gene calls are TRBV19 and TRBJ1-2; tentatively, D is TRBD1 (5 bases). Germline assignment: CDR1 LNHDA and CDR2 SQIVND (reference sequence). This CDR3 has 13 amino acids. With 5 bases removed from V and 8 bases from J, the gap between germline ends came to 15 bases. Here the CDR3 reads CASSPRQYNGYTF. Here the CDR3 DNA reads TGTGCCAGTAGTCCCCGACAGTATAACGGCTACACCTTC.

The chain joins TRBV9 to TRBJ2-5; 8 bases line up with TRBD1. V gave up 6 bases and J gave up 5 bases; unmatched junction bases: 12. Per the germline V gene, CDR1 is SGDLS and CDR2 is YYNGEE. The CDR3 extends over 15 amino acids. This CDR3 reads CASTKGSGGKETQYF. CDR3 DNA sequence: TGTGCCAGCACCAAAGGGTCAGGGGGCAAGGAGACCCAGTACTTC.

A single count supports this clone. V usage is TRBV2 and J usage is TRBJ2-3; TRBD2 is a possible D gene (6 bases). The V and J ends lost 7 bases and 2 bases respectively, with 16 bases between them. There are 15 residues in the CDR3. Germline V CDR1 and CDR2: SNHLY, FYNNEI. The CDR3 sequence is CASTSLLASTDTQYF. The CDR3 nucleotides are TGTGCCAGCACCAGCCTACTAGCCTCCACAGATACGCAGTATTTT.

The chain combines TRBV13 with TRBJ2-7; a possible D gene is TRBD1 (5 bases). Germline loops: CDR1 PRHDT, CDR2 FYEKMQ (reference sequence). The CDR3 has 14 amino acids. The V end lost 2 bases, the J end lost 3 bases, and 11 bases lay between the germline ends. The CDR3 sequence is CASSLQGTLYEQYF. The CDR3, as DNA: TGTGCCAGCAGCTTACAGGGTACCCTCTACGAGCAGTACTTC.

This clone has a handful of counts. The rearrangement joins TRBV28 to TRBJ1-5; D call uncertain. This CDR3 has 12 amino acids. The V gene's germline CDR1 is MDHEN and CDR2 SYDVKM. The V end lost 6 bases, the J end lost 1 base, and 4 bases lay between the germline ends. As DNA, the CDR3 is TGTGCCAGCAGGGAGAGCAATCAGCCCCAGCATTTT. This codes for CASRESNQPQHF.

This clone was found once. V is TRBV7-3 and J is TRBJ2-3; the D gene is possibly TRBD2 (6 bases). Germline CDR1 SGHTA, CDR2 FQGTGA. The CDR3 contains 13 residues. V gave up 4 bases and J gave up 3 bases, with 8 bases separating them. The CDR3 nucleotides read TGTGCCAGCAGCTCCCGGGGGACAGATACGCAGTATTTT. This codes for CASSSRGTDTQYF.

The chain recombines TRBV7-6 with TRBJ1-1; D may be TRBD1 (5 bases). This CDR3 spans 14 amino acids. Germline V gene data show CDR1 as SGHVS and CDR2 as FNYEAQ. V was trimmed by 5 bases and J by 6 bases, leaving 16 bases between them. CDR3 amino acids: CASSLQQVMAEAFF. As DNA, the CDR3 is TGTGCCAGCAGCCTCCAACAGGTGATGGCTGAAGCTTTCTTT.

The rearrangement uses TRBV19 and TRBJ2-7, with 8 bases aligning to TRBD2. This CDR3 region has 14 residues. Germline CDR1 LNHDA, CDR2 SQIVND (reference sequence). V shed 3 bases and J 4 bases; nucleotides not matched to a gene: 5. This chain's CDR3 is CASSILGLGYEQYF. CDR3 coding DNA: TGTGCCAGTAGTATCCTGGGACTAGGGTACGAGCAGTACTTC.

As for this clone: Different DNA sequences within this sample yield the same CDR3. The V call is TRBV30, the J call TRBJ2-7, with D maybe TRBD1 (5 bases). Per the germline V gene, CDR1 is GTSNPN and CDR2 is SVGIG (reference sequence). This CDR3 region has 12 residues. Trimming removed 2 bases at V and 4 bases at J, with 9 bases between. CDR3 coding DNA: TGTGCCTGGAGTAGGGGATCTTACGAGCAGTACTTC. This sequence encodes CAWSRGSYEQYF.

This clone was detected only a few times. V is TRBV5-1 and J is TRBJ1-2; no clear D gene. Germline CDR1 reads SGHRS; CDR2 reads YFSETQ. V lost 5 bases to trimming and J lost 2 bases, with 10 bases between them. The CDR3 has 13 amino acids. CDR3 sequence (DNA): TGCGCCAGCAGGCGAAGAGAGAACTATGGCTACACCTTC. This sequence encodes CASRRRENYGYTF.

The V gene is TRBV6-5, the J gene TRBJ2-3, with TRBD2 matching over 7 bases. The CDR3 covers 13 residues. V lost 7 bases to trimming and J lost 3 bases; unmatched junction nucleotides: 4. In germline, CDR1 is MNHEY, CDR2 SVGAGI. The chain's CDR3 is CASNSGVTDTQYF. CDR3 sequence (DNA): TGTGCCAGCAACAGCGGGGTTACAGATACGCAGTATTTT.

This clone occurred a few times. The V gene is TRBV11-1, the J gene TRBJ2-7, with a possible D match to TRBD1 (5 bases). V was clipped by 5 bases and J by 0 bases, with 8 bases between them. Looked up from germline, CDR1 is SGHAT and CDR2 is FQDESV (reference sequence). CDR3 size: 13 residues. In DNA, the CDR3 is TGTGCCAGCAGCCTCGGACACTCCTACGAGCAGTACTTC. It codes for CASSLGHSYEQYF.